The T cell receptor beta chain under discussion was sequenced for a study of T cells in Graves' hyperthyroidism and ophthalmopathy. Diagnosis relied on clinical symptoms, serum thyroxine and TRAb, thyroid ultrasound and orbital computed tomography. From roughly 9.2 ml of fresh peripheral blood, PBMCs were isolated. The CDR3 loop spans 13 amino acids. Per the germline V gene, CDR1 is MNHNS and CDR2 is SASEGT. General observations from the study: Before onset, by a median of approximately 5.9 months, the model predicted ophthalmopathy.

The CDR3 regions of TCR beta were amplified from RNA transcripts. Primed by the HTBI set, a first-round RT-PCR was run on the TCR CDR3. TCRdb processed the multiplex PCR reads anew with MiXCR; each CDR3 protein has one entry. This table holds fewer than 550,000 distinct CDR3 sequences, approximately 24% found once. In the case of this clonotype: The antigen remains unidentified. An end of the junction does not agree with germline; a read error may underlie this.

The receptor's source is a woman aged 30 to 39 with Graves' ophthalmopathy. This chain joins TRBV6-1 and TRBJ1-2; possibly TRBD1 for D (5 bases). Sequenced material: blood. In nucleotides, the CDR3 is TGTGCCAGCAGCGAAGGGGATAGGCATGGCTACACCTTC. Its translation is CASSEGDRHGYTF.